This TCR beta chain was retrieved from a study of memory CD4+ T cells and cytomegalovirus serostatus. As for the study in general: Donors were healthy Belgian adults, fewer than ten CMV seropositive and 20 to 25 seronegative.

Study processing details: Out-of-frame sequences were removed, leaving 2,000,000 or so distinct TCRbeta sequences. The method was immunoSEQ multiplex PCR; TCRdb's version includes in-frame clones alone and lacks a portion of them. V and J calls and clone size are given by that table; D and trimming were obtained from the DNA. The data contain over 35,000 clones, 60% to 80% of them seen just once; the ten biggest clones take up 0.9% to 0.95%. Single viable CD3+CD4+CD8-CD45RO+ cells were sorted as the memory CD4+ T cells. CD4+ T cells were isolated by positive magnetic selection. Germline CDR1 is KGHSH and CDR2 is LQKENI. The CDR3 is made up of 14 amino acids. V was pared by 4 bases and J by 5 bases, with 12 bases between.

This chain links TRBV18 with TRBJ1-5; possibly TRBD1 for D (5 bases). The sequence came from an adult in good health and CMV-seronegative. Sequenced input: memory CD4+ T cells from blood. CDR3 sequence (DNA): TGTGCCAGCTCACGTGGGGGTCCGGATCAGCCCCAGCATTTT. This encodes CASSRGGPDQPQHF.